This T cell receptor beta chain was sequenced during a study of human T cells and chemical hapten exposure. Study information: Patients, a majority of them female, were diagnosed with alopecia areata, totalis or universalis. Study findings and constraints: Relative to control repertoires, expanded TCRs gave rise to significantly more large CDR3 similarity clusters.

With regard to this clonotype: What it binds is unknown.

The CDR3 sequence is 15 residues long. Germline CDR1 SEHNR, CDR2 FQNEAQ (reference sequence). V was trimmed by 4 bases and J by 1 base, leaving 11 bases between them. Time point described: pre-sensitization, week 0. Treatment in this sample: therapeutic diphenylcyclopropenone sensitization with weekly scalp DPC. Donors were 18 to 70-year-old alopecia patients suitable for DPC. The authors' processing: The median was about 100,000 TCRs per sample, ranging roughly 23,224 to 690,600. TCRdb re-analysed the RACE reads in MiXCR, keeping a single row per CDR3 protein. V and J calls and clone size were set by TCRdb, not the authors. The sample contains about 120,000 distinct CDR3 sequences, roughly 14% of which appear only once.

This clonotype was sampled from a woman aged 18-30 years with alopecia areata. Some clones in this sample may be carry-over from other donors' samples. The V gene is TRBV7-9, the J gene TRBJ2-1; D gene ambiguous. The specimen comprised whole blood, sampled in connection with sensitization to the hapten diphenylcyclopropenone (DPC). The CDR3 loop is CASSSSQASYNEQFF. For the CDR3, the DNA is TGTGCCAGCAGCTCTTCCCAGGCTTCCTACAATGAGCAGTTCTTC.